Sequencing of this T cell receptor (beta chain) was carried out in a study of regulatory T cells in long-lasting Graves disease. Study-wide results and limits: With a small sample size, accuracy may have been reduced.

The time point here: persistent/refractory GD, antithyroid drugs over 5 years with positive TRAb. Scientists built the TCR library using RNA that was extracted from PBMCs. This clonotype was seen a few times. Its antigen is as yet unknown. Relative to the germline gene, one junction end is altered; a read error may explain this. For TCR beta, libraries came from iRepertoire HTBI primers and Arm-PCR of CDR3 regions. TCRdb re-analysed the multiplex PCR reads in MiXCR, keeping a single row per CDR3 protein. The top ten hold 56% of the sample, which has about 310,000 distinct CDR3 sequences, approximately 20% seen once. The CDR3 covers 13 residues. The germline CDR1 and CDR2 sequences are MDHEN and SYDVKM.

This chain connects TRBV28 to TRBJ1-4; no reliable D call. The TCR sequence derives from a female donor with Graves disease. The material was peripheral blood mononuclear cells (PBMCs), obtained when the disease was refractory, from a patient treated with antithyroid drugs. The CDR3 spells CVSRWTLREKLFF. The CDR3 DNA reads as TGTGTCAGCAGATGGACCTTGCGTGAAAAACTGTTTTTT.